Listed below are T cell receptor beta chains from one sample, sequenced in a study of blood T cell repertoires in COVID-19. Assay used: immunoSEQ multiplex PCR; TCRdb lists only in-frame clones, some missing. The sample has approximately 270,000 clones; under 90% are singletons. Sequenced sample: PBMCs or T cells enriched from blood (not recorded which). The receptor source for this set is a man aged 35-49 years who had recovered from COVID-19. CDR3s leave out the opening cysteine and the closing phenylalanine or tryptophan. Each record gives: CDR3 length, V gene, CDR3 protein.

12 TRBV5-1 ASSRDLQGAEAF
13 TRBV5-8 ASSQGGATNEKLF
9 TRBV30 AWSPNYGYT
9 TRBV13 ASSRGTEAF
12 TRBV6-5 ASSYARGLTEAF
13 TRBV7-9 ASSLAQARAYEQY
8 TRBV12-3/TRBV12-4 AIRNTEAF
12 TRBV18 ASSPQEGNTEAF
12 TRBV5-1 ASSLEAPSYEQY
10 TRBV28 ASSLSPRKLF
13 TRBV6-5 ASSDSGNSKNIQY
13 TRBV5-6 ASSLGAGFTDTQY
13 TRBV9 ASSDRTGLRGGYT
10 TRBV6-5 ASGGSGEKLF
12 TRBV18 ASSSGTGFSEAF
11 TRBV10-3 AISRQYNSPLH
12 TRBV5-1 ASSLQDRGYEQY
13 TRBV4-1 ASSRADRGNQPQH
12 TRBV6-5 ASRTSGAPNEQF
14 TRBV15 ATSRRTGGFNQPQH
14 TRBV7-2 ASSFSGGAYNSPLH
11 TRBV19 ASSMDSSYEQY
16 TRBV11-2 ASSPPWAGGVSGNTIY
13 TRBV7-9 ASSRSTGANTEAF
14 TRBV5-4 ASSYEAGGPENEQF
10 TRBV19 ASSISGYEAF
11 TRBV10-3 AISGGGAYEQY
13 TRBV5-1 ASSETGTGANVLT